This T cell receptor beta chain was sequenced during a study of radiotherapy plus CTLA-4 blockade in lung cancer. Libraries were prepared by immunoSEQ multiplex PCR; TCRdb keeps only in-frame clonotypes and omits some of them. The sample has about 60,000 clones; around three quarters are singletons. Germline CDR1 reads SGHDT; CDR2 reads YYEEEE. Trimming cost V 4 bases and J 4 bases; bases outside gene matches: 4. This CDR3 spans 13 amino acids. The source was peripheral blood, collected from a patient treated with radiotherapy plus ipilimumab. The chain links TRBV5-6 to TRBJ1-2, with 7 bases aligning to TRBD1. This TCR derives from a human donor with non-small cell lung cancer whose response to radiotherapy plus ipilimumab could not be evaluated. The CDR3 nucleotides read TGTGCCAGCAGCGTACAGGGGCGCTATGGCTACACCTTC. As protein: CASSVQGRYGYTF.